The clone carrying this TCR beta chain was observed a handful of times. The data derive from a study of T cell changes during pregnancy in multiple sclerosis. The protocol was immunoSEQ multiplex PCR, while the TCRdb copy is restricted to in-frame clones and leaves out a portion. The sample has approximately 99,000 clones, 93% seen once. Germline values: CDR1 GTSNPN, CDR2 SVGIG (reference sequence). Trimming stripped 1 base from V and 3 bases from J, with 7 bases between. CDR3 length: 13 residues. Sequences were derived from peripheral blood, sampled after pregnancy. The receptor comes from a female donor with multiple sclerosis, enrolled in a pregnancy study. V is TRBV30 and J is TRBJ1-5; tentative D call: TRBD1 (5 bases). CDR3 in DNA: TGTGCCTGGAGTGGGGGCTACAATCAGCCCCAGCATTTT. Protein sequence: CAWSGGYNQPQHF.